This TCR beta chain was sequenced in a study of blood T cell repertoires in COVID-19 (dated by TCRdb to the early 2020s). For the study in its entirety: Samples covering the acute and convalescent phases of COVID-19 were provided by collaborators in the United States, Italy and Spain. The dataset comprised deeply sampled blood TCRbeta repertoires from subjects exposed to, actively infected with, or recovered from COVID-19. The material from the prospective study consisted of cDNA or gDNA derived from T cells, B-cell-depleted T cells, or PBMCs. Samples were obtained from the ongoing ImmuneRACE study (first 160 participants) and from 1,000 to 1,500 subjects provided by 6 global collaborators. Where available, HLA class I and class II types were obtained from metadata supplied by the sample provider rather than from assay-based typing. A freely available public database, intended as a resource for researchers studying the immune response to SARS-CoV-2, is where the repertoires were released. The sample metadata nearly always contained a de-identified subject ID, COVID-19 status, age in years and sex.

Results the study describes overall, beyond this receptor: Clinical and demographic metadata were provided uncurated, with the amount varying by source and participant.

From V the trimming removes 5 bases and from J it removes 1 base, while the gene matches leave 3 bases of the junction unaccounted for. In the germline V gene (reference sequence), CDR1 corresponds to LNHDA and CDR2 to SQIVND. The CDR3 contains 14 residues, cysteine and phenylalanine counted. Kept here is only the CDR3 DNA, which spans 42 bases and is read in frame from base 1. TCRbeta CDR3 regions were amplified from genomic DNA using the immunoSEQ Assay, a bias-controlled multiplex PCR. The study's processing was this. The number of nucleated cells in each sample was estimated by amplification of reference gene primers within the assay. To quantify the absolute abundance of each unique TCRbeta CDR3 rearrangement, sequence reads were collapsed and filtered. For each sample, productive Simpson clonality was calculated as the square root of Simpson's diversity index across productive rearrangements. TCRdb re-hosts the immuneACCESS table, in-frame sequences only. Its copies lack some clones; in the studies checked, an unresolved V gene accounts for under half of them, and the cause for the rest is not known. Clonal size and the V and J genes are those of that table, whereas D and trimming came from the DNA. The sample table holds 250,000 or so clones, of which 70% to 90% were seen once. About 6.9% of the sample belongs to the ten largest clones.

Participants in the prospective study were enrolled through a virtual design, were aged roughly 18 to 100 years, and lived in under 25 United States geographic areas. In the prospective study, cohorts were assigned on the basis of participant-reported clinical history obtained from a screening survey and a study questionnaire. Exposed participants were defined as having been in contact with someone with a PCR-confirmed or clinician-diagnosed COVID-19 case within 2 weeks of study entry. In the prospective study, mobile phlebotomists collected whole blood, serum and a nasopharyngeal or oropharyngeal swab from each participant. Additional blood draws and questionnaires over an approximately 2-month period could optionally be provided by prospective study participants. Blood samples from the prospective study were shipped frozen or at room temperature prior to DNA extraction. This clone was seen only once. Its cognate antigen has yet to be identified. No quality values exist for individual bases; no much larger clone is one base distant. The sample has other DNA sequences that encode this CDR3 too.

Sequencing input: PBMCs or T cells enriched from blood (not recorded which). Rearrangement joined TRBV19 to TRBJ1-1; 8 of the junction bases match TRBD1. The receptor was isolated from a woman aged 45-65 years who had been exposed to COVID-19. The CDR3 here reads CASSAGQGNTEAFF. The bases are TGTGCCAGTAGTGCAGGACAGGGGAACACTGAAGCTTTCTTT.